The rows below give T cell receptor beta chains drawn from one sample of a study of T cell repertoires in cytomegalovirus infection. A single record per CDR3 protein comes from TCRdb applying MiXCR to the reads. The sample shows approximately 500,000 distinct CDR3 sequences, 15% to 20% of them seen only once. Sequencing was carried out using CD8+ T cells from PBMCs. The receptors originated from a human donor in good health (CMV status not recorded). Some clones in this sample may be carry-over from other donors' samples. Both conserved end residues are part of each CDR3. Fields, in order: D gene, V gene, clone size, J gene, CDR3 protein, CDR3 DNA. A D gene is named only where the DNA matches it firmly. The size entry is marked missing in some rows and otherwise reads once, few, many or a size class.

d_gene: -; v_gene: TRBV14; abundance: few; j_gene: TRBJ1-2; CDR3aa: CASSLQENYGYTF; CDR3nt: TGTGCCAGCAGCCTACAGGAAAACTATGGCTACACCTTC
d_gene: -; v_gene: TRBV29-1; abundance: few; j_gene: TRBJ2-7; CDR3aa: CSALDSYEQYF; CDR3nt: TGCAGCGCCCTTGACAGTTACGAGCAGTACTTC
d_gene: TRBD2; v_gene: TRBV9; abundance: few; j_gene: TRBJ2-5; CDR3aa: CASSIPAGEGDQETQYF; CDR3nt: TGTGCCAGCAGCATTCCAGCGGGAGAGGGGGACCAAGAGACCCAGTACTTC
d_gene: -; v_gene: TRBV4-2; abundance: -; j_gene: TRBJ2-2; CDR3aa: CASSQSYNTGELFF; CDR3nt: TGTGCCAGCAGCCAAAGCTACAACACCGGGGAGCTGTTTTTT
d_gene: -; v_gene: TRBV4-1; abundance: many; j_gene: TRBJ1-5; CDR3aa: CASSQDPGGIGSNQPQHF; CDR3nt: TGCGCCAGCAGCCAAGATCCGGGGGGAATAGGGAGCAATCAGCCCCAGCATTTT
d_gene: TRBD2; v_gene: TRBV7-2; abundance: many; j_gene: TRBJ2-5; CDR3aa: CASSTLGSGVLSGGTQYF; CDR3nt: TGTGCCAGCAGCACCTTGGGTAGCGGGGTCCTATCGGGGGGGACCCAGTACTTC
d_gene: -; v_gene: TRBV11-2; abundance: many; j_gene: TRBJ2-7; CDR3aa: CASSLVVGSRIRSYEQYF; CDR3nt: TGTGCCAGCAGCTTAGTTGTGGGGTCCCGCATTAGGTCCTACGAGCAGTACTTC
d_gene: -; v_gene: TRBV12-5; abundance: many; j_gene: TRBJ1-1; CDR3aa: CASGSPPVTEAFF; CDR3nt: TGTGCTAGTGGTTCCCCACCGGTTACTGAAGCTTTCTTT
d_gene: TRBD1; v_gene: TRBV24-1; abundance: few; j_gene: TRBJ2-6; CDR3aa: CATSALTGAGANVLTF; CDR3nt: TGTGCCACCAGTGCCCTTACAGGGGCAGGGGCCAACGTCCTGACTTTC
d_gene: -; v_gene: TRBV6-1; abundance: -; j_gene: TRBJ2-7; CDR3aa: CASGDYEQYF; CDR3nt: TGTGCCAGCGGCGACTACGAGCAGTACTTC
d_gene: -; v_gene: TRBV11-2; abundance: -; j_gene: TRBJ1-2; CDR3aa: CASSAYPRGGGGYTF; CDR3nt: TGTGCCAGCAGCGCATACCCGAGGGGGGGCGGCGGCTACACCTTC
d_gene: TRBD2; v_gene: TRBV10-3; abundance: few; j_gene: TRBJ2-1; CDR3aa: CAISFSGSVEQFF; CDR3nt: TGTGCCATCAGTTTTAGCGGGAGTGTAGAGCAGTTCTTC
d_gene: -; v_gene: TRBV7-9; abundance: many; j_gene: TRBJ1-1; CDR3aa: CASSSRPPEAFF; CDR3nt: TGTGCCAGCAGCAGTCGGCCCCCTGAAGCTTTCTTT
d_gene: -; v_gene: TRBV15; abundance: few; j_gene: TRBJ1-2; CDR3aa: CATSRDGRGSDGYTF; CDR3nt: TGTGCCACCAGCAGAGATGGGAGGGGCTCTGATGGCTACACCTTC
d_gene: TRBD1; v_gene: TRBV23-1; abundance: many; j_gene: TRBJ1-4; CDR3aa: CASSLQGEEKLFF; CDR3nt: TGCGCCAGCAGTCTACAGGGGGAGGAAAAACTGTTTTTT
d_gene: -; v_gene: TRBV6-2/TRBV6-3; abundance: -; j_gene: TRBJ2-2; CDR3aa: CASRGGPWGNTGELFF; CDR3nt: TGTGCCAGCAGAGGGGGACCCTGGGGAAACACCGGGGAGCTGTTTTTT
d_gene: TRBD2; v_gene: TRBV6-6; abundance: many; j_gene: TRBJ2-1; CDR3aa: CASSYPGGPDYNEQFF; CDR3nt: TGTGCCAGCAGTTACCCGGGGGGGCCTGACTACAATGAGCAGTTCTTC
d_gene: -; v_gene: TRBV5-4; abundance: -; j_gene: TRBJ1-2; CDR3aa: CASSLRAGAKGYTF; CDR3nt: TGTGCCAGCAGCTTGCGTGCAGGGGCTAAGGGCTACACCTTC
d_gene: TRBD2; v_gene: TRBV24-1; abundance: -; j_gene: TRBJ2-3; CDR3aa: CATSDSGTSGYTDMQYF; CDR3nt: TGTGCCACCAGTGATTCCGGGACTAGCGGTTACACAGATATGCAGTATTTT
d_gene: TRBD1; v_gene: TRBV5-6; abundance: few; j_gene: TRBJ2-5; CDR3aa: CASSAGTGDVTGWETQYF; CDR3nt: TGTGCCAGCAGCGCAGGGACAGGGGACGTAACGGGATGGGAGACCCAGTACTTC
d_gene: TRBD2; v_gene: TRBV12-3/TRBV12-4; abundance: many; j_gene: TRBJ2-1; CDR3aa: CASSLSLAGGDEQFF; CDR3nt: TGTGCCAGCAGTTTAAGTCTAGCGGGGGGGGATGAGCAGTTCTTC
d_gene: TRBD2; v_gene: TRBV5-1; abundance: many; j_gene: TRBJ2-7; CDR3aa: CASSFALAASSYEQYF; CDR3nt: TGCGCCAGCAGCTTTGCACTAGCGGCAAGCTCCTACGAGCAGTACTTC
d_gene: -; v_gene: TRBV20-1; abundance: few; j_gene: TRBJ2-1; CDR3aa: CSAFPRGSSYNEQFF; CDR3nt: TGCAGTGCTTTTCCCCGTGGGAGCTCCTACAATGAGCAGTTCTTC
d_gene: -; v_gene: TRBV18; abundance: many; j_gene: TRBJ2-1; CDR3aa: CASSPTEGEQFF; CDR3nt: TGTGCCAGCTCACCGACGGAGGGTGAGCAGTTCTTC
d_gene: -; v_gene: TRBV27; abundance: -; j_gene: TRBJ1-2; CDR3aa: CASSSSPGAYGYTF; CDR3nt: TGTGCCAGCAGTTCATCACCGGGGGCCTATGGCTACACCTTC
d_gene: -; v_gene: TRBV9; abundance: -; j_gene: TRBJ2-1; CDR3aa: CASSADPGTNNEQFF; CDR3nt: TGTGCCAGCAGCGCCGACCCTGGGACAAACAATGAGCAGTTCTTC
d_gene: TRBD2; v_gene: TRBV27; abundance: -; j_gene: TRBJ2-1; CDR3aa: CASSFGSSGGGNEQFF; CDR3nt: TGTGCCAGCAGTTTTGGTTCTAGCGGGGGGGGGAATGAGCAGTTCTTC
d_gene: -; v_gene: TRBV15; abundance: -; j_gene: TRBJ1-5; CDR3aa: CATGDRDNQPQHF; CDR3nt: TGTGCCACGGGCGACAGAGACAATCAGCCCCAGCATTTT
d_gene: TRBD1; v_gene: TRBV7-9; abundance: many; j_gene: TRBJ2-2; CDR3aa: CASSPKHYRDRDPGELFF; CDR3nt: TGTGCCAGCAGCCCTAAACACTACCGGGACAGGGATCCCGGGGAGCTGTTTTTT
d_gene: TRBD2; v_gene: TRBV27; abundance: few; j_gene: TRBJ2-3; CDR3aa: CASTGEAGGPSTDTQYF; CDR3nt: TGTGCCAGCACAGGGGAGGCGGGAGGGCCAAGCACAGATACGCAGTATTTT
d_gene: -; v_gene: TRBV6-5; abundance: many; j_gene: TRBJ1-1; CDR3aa: CASSYSRGRSVNTEAFF; CDR3nt: TGTGCCAGCAGTTACTCCCGGGGGCGGTCGGTGAACACTGAAGCTTTCTTT
d_gene: -; v_gene: TRBV7-9; abundance: -; j_gene: TRBJ2-3; CDR3aa: CASSATTSTDTQYF; CDR3nt: TGTGCCAGCAGCGCCACAACTAGCACAGATACGCAGTATTTT
d_gene: -; v_gene: TRBV27; abundance: -; j_gene: TRBJ2-2; CDR3aa: CASSLSAGDNTGELFF; CDR3nt: TGTGCCAGCAGTTTATCAGCAGGGGACAACACCGGGGAGCTGTTTTTT
d_gene: -; v_gene: TRBV7-8; abundance: many; j_gene: TRBJ1-2; CDR3aa: CASSLEGEYYGYTF; CDR3nt: TGTGCCAGCAGCTTAGAGGGGGAGTACTATGGCTACACCTTC
d_gene: -; v_gene: TRBV20-1; abundance: -; j_gene: TRBJ1-6; CDR3aa: CSARGSLRDNSPLHF; CDR3nt: TGCAGTGCTAGAGGTTCTCTGCGGGATAATTCACCCCTCCACTTT
d_gene: TRBD1; v_gene: TRBV11-2; abundance: many; j_gene: TRBJ2-2; CDR3aa: CASSLPLGQGSGELFF; CDR3nt: TGTGCCAGCAGCTTACCTCTTGGACAGGGGAGCGGGGAGCTGTTTTTT
d_gene: TRBD2; v_gene: TRBV9; abundance: -; j_gene: TRBJ2-1; CDR3aa: CASSAQGGVWLAGVNEQFF; CDR3nt: TGTGCCAGCAGCGCACAGGGGGGCGTTTGGCTAGCGGGAGTCAATGAGCAGTTCTTC
d_gene: -; v_gene: TRBV5-6; abundance: -; j_gene: TRBJ1-1; CDR3aa: CASSLKEAFF; CDR3nt: TGTGCCAGCAGCTTAAAAGAAGCTTTCTTT
d_gene: -; v_gene: TRBV28; abundance: -; j_gene: TRBJ2-1; CDR3aa: CASSPTPSGTLAPYEQFF; CDR3nt: TGTGCCAGCAGTCCTACCCCATCGGGGACACTAGCCCCTTATGAGCAGTTCTTC
d_gene: -; v_gene: TRBV7-2; abundance: few; j_gene: TRBJ1-4; CDR3aa: CVSSLNGGPVNEKLFF; CDR3nt: TGTGTCAGCAGCTTAAATGGGGGACCGGTGAATGAAAAACTGTTTTTT
d_gene: TRBD2; v_gene: TRBV12-3/TRBV12-4; abundance: -; j_gene: TRBJ2-1; CDR3aa: CASSPSIGTSVNEQFF; CDR3nt: TGTGCCAGCAGTCCATCCATCGGGACTAGCGTTAATGAGCAGTTCTTC
d_gene: -; v_gene: TRBV28; abundance: few; j_gene: TRBJ1-1; CDR3aa: CASRITGFSAIYTEAFF; CDR3nt: TGTGCCAGCAGGATCACAGGGTTTTCGGCGATCTACACTGAAGCTTTCTTT
d_gene: -; v_gene: TRBV7-8; abundance: many; j_gene: TRBJ1-1; CDR3aa: CASSYPLGNTEAFF; CDR3nt: TGTGCCAGCAGCTACCCCCTAGGGAACACTGAAGCTTTCTTT
d_gene: TRBD2; v_gene: TRBV28; abundance: -; j_gene: TRBJ2-7; CDR3aa: CASSFTRGGVDEQYF; CDR3nt: TGTGCCAGCAGTTTCACCCGGGGGGGGGTCGACGAGCAGTACTTC
d_gene: -; v_gene: TRBV7-9; abundance: -; j_gene: TRBJ2-5; CDR3aa: CASSRTEETQYF; CDR3nt: TGTGCCAGCAGCCGTACTGAAGAGACCCAGTACTTC
d_gene: -; v_gene: TRBV7-8; abundance: few; j_gene: TRBJ2-5; CDR3aa: CASSGRGETQYF; CDR3nt: TGTGCCAGCAGCGGGAGGGGGGAGACCCAGTACTTC
d_gene: -; v_gene: TRBV29-1; abundance: few; j_gene: TRBJ1-1; CDR3aa: CSVEDLTRGNTEAFF; CDR3nt: TGCAGCGTTGAAGATCTGACGAGGGGGAACACTGAAGCTTTCTTT
d_gene: -; v_gene: TRBV15; abundance: -; j_gene: TRBJ2-3; CDR3aa: CATSHWVTDTQYF; CDR3nt: TGTGCCACCAGCCATTGGGTCACAGATACGCAGTATTTT
d_gene: TRBD2; v_gene: TRBV27; abundance: -; j_gene: TRBJ2-7; CDR3aa: CASTQRGPSGEQYF; CDR3nt: TGTGCCAGTACCCAGCGGGGGCCGTCTGGTGAGCAGTACTTC
d_gene: -; v_gene: TRBV25-1; abundance: -; j_gene: TRBJ2-2; CDR3aa: CASSLDREGGTGELFF; CDR3nt: TGTGCCAGCAGTCTGGACAGGGAGGGTGGCACCGGGGAGCTGTTTTTT